These T cell receptor beta chains were read from a single sample in a study of T cells in Graves' hyperthyroidism and ophthalmopathy. TCRdb reprocessed the multiplex PCR reads with MiXCR, giving one entry per CDR3 protein. The sample includes hundreds of thousands of distinct CDR3 sequences, about 15% of them seen just once. Sequencing was done on a sample of blood. The source is a woman younger than 35 with Graves' hyperthyroidism. Both conserved end residues are part of each CDR3. The order of the fields is J gene, clone size, D gene, V gene, CDR3 DNA, CDR3 protein. A D gene is named only where the DNA matches it firmly. Clone size, where shown, is once, few, many, or a class for clones that have expanded.

j_gene: TRBJ2-1; abundance: many; d_gene: .; v_gene: TRBV24-1; CDR3nt: TGTGCCACCAGTGATCCCCCCGGCCCATCGTTCCTTAATGAGCAGTTCTTC; CDR3aa: CATSDPPGPSFLNEQFF
j_gene: TRBJ2-7; abundance: many; d_gene: .; v_gene: TRBV6-2/TRBV6-3; CDR3nt: TGTGCCAGCAGTTACTCGCCTAGCGCCAGCTCCTACGAGCAGTACTTC; CDR3aa: CASSYSPSASSYEQYF
j_gene: TRBJ2-7; abundance: .; d_gene: .; v_gene: TRBV20-1; CDR3nt: TGCAGTGCTAGAGACCTGTTGGGGGACACCTCCTACGAGCAGTACTTC; CDR3aa: CSARDLLGDTSYEQYF
j_gene: TRBJ2-5; abundance: many; d_gene: .; v_gene: TRBV20-1; CDR3nt: TGCAGTGCCCGAACAGGGGAGACCCAGTACTTC; CDR3aa: CSARTGETQYF
j_gene: TRBJ1-1; abundance: .; d_gene: TRBD1; v_gene: TRBV7-8; CDR3nt: TGTGCCAGCAGCCTACCGGGGGACAGCGAGAGCCGCACTGAAGCTTTCTTT; CDR3aa: CASSLPGDSESRTEAFF
j_gene: TRBJ1-1; abundance: many; d_gene: .; v_gene: TRBV7-9; CDR3nt: TGTGCCAGCAGCTTATGGCAGATGAACACTGAAGCTTTCTTT; CDR3aa: CASSLWQMNTEAFF
j_gene: TRBJ2-7; abundance: few; d_gene: TRBD2; v_gene: TRBV15; CDR3nt: TGTGCCACCAGCAAAGCCGGACTAGCGGGCACAAATCCCTACGAGCAGTACTTC; CDR3aa: CATSKAGLAGTNPYEQYF
j_gene: TRBJ1-6; abundance: .; d_gene: .; v_gene: TRBV6-1; CDR3nt: TGTGCCAGCAGTGAAACCCTTCGGGGGAAAGGCTATAATTCACCCCTCCACTTT; CDR3aa: CASSETLRGKGYNSPLHF
j_gene: TRBJ1-5; abundance: few; d_gene: .; v_gene: TRBV7-9; CDR3nt: TGTGCCAGCAGCTTAGTCCGGGGCCGTCGTGATAGCAATCAGCCCCAGCATTTT; CDR3aa: CASSLVRGRRDSNQPQHF
j_gene: TRBJ2-1; abundance: few; d_gene: .; v_gene: TRBV6-1; CDR3nt: TGTGCCAGCAGGATTCCCCCTCGCGATGAGCAGTTCTTC; CDR3aa: CASRIPPRDEQFF
j_gene: TRBJ1-2; abundance: many; d_gene: .; v_gene: TRBV20-1; CDR3nt: TGCAGTGCTAGAGTGAGCGTTTCGGCGTATGGCTACACCTTC; CDR3aa: CSARVSVSAYGYTF
j_gene: TRBJ2-3; abundance: many; d_gene: .; v_gene: TRBV12-3/TRBV12-4; CDR3nt: TGTGCCAGCAGCCCCCGAGGAGGGACCGCAGATACGCAGTATTTT; CDR3aa: CASSPRGGTADTQYF
j_gene: TRBJ2-1; abundance: few; d_gene: .; v_gene: TRBV7-2; CDR3nt: TGTGCCAGCAGCTTACGAGCCACCTACAATGAGCAGTTCTTC; CDR3aa: CASSLRATYNEQFF
j_gene: TRBJ2-7; abundance: many; d_gene: .; v_gene: TRBV11-2; CDR3nt: TGTGCCAGCAGCCGGATACAGGGTTATTACGAGCAGTACTTC; CDR3aa: CASSRIQGYYEQYF
j_gene: TRBJ2-2; abundance: few; d_gene: TRBD2; v_gene: TRBV7-9; CDR3nt: TGTGCCAGCAGCTTAGTTGTGGGAGGGCCCGTCGGGGAGCTGTTTTTT; CDR3aa: CASSLVVGGPVGELFF
j_gene: TRBJ2-1; abundance: few; d_gene: TRBD1; v_gene: TRBV10-3; CDR3nt: TGTGCCATCAGTGAGGGACAGGGATACAATGAGCAGTTCTTC; CDR3aa: CAISEGQGYNEQFF
j_gene: TRBJ2-3; abundance: few; d_gene: TRBD2; v_gene: TRBV10-3; CDR3nt: TGTGCCTTCTCCCCCGGACGGGAGGTTTTCACAGATACGCAGTATTTT; CDR3aa: CAFSPGREVFTDTQYF
j_gene: TRBJ2-5; abundance: many; d_gene: .; v_gene: TRBV12-3/TRBV12-4; CDR3nt: TGTGCCAGCAGACGACCAGGGGAGACCCAGTACTTC; CDR3aa: CASRRPGETQYF
j_gene: TRBJ2-7; abundance: .; d_gene: TRBD1; v_gene: TRBV10-3; CDR3nt: TGTGCCACCGGACAGGGGGGAATCGGCGAGCAGTACTTC; CDR3aa: CATGQGGIGEQYF
j_gene: TRBJ2-7; abundance: many; d_gene: .; v_gene: TRBV2; CDR3nt: TGTGCCAGCAGCGGCCGAGGTATACGGAACGAGCAGTACTTC; CDR3aa: CASSGRGIRNEQYF
j_gene: TRBJ2-1; abundance: .; d_gene: .; v_gene: TRBV20-1; CDR3nt: TGCAGTGCTAGAGCCCGGACATCTACCTTCTACAATGAGCAGTTCTTC; CDR3aa: CSARARTSTFYNEQFF
j_gene: TRBJ1-5; abundance: many; d_gene: TRBD1; v_gene: TRBV2; CDR3nt: TGTGCCAGCAGTCAAACAGGGGGCAATCAGCCCCAGCATTTT; CDR3aa: CASSQTGGNQPQHF
j_gene: TRBJ2-1; abundance: many; d_gene: TRBD2; v_gene: TRBV18; CDR3nt: TGTGCCAGCTCTCCCAATCGGCGGGGAGGGGATGAGCAGTTCTTC; CDR3aa: CASSPNRRGGDEQFF
j_gene: TRBJ2-1; abundance: once; d_gene: TRBD2; v_gene: TRBV7-9; CDR3nt: TGTGCCAGCAGCTCCCAAGAGTGGACTAGCGGGAGTGTGGGCTCCTACAATGAGCAGTTCTTC; CDR3aa: CASSSQEWTSGSVGSYNEQFF
j_gene: TRBJ2-7; abundance: many; d_gene: .; v_gene: TRBV7-9; CDR3nt: TGTGCCAGCTCCTTACACCCCTACGAGCAGTACTTC; CDR3aa: CASSLHPYEQYF